This T cell receptor beta chain was profiled in a study of graft-versus-host responses after intestinal transplantation. About the study: The recipients all started with anti-thymocyte globulin induction and then took tacrolimus and steroids for approximately 3 years.

Per the germline V gene, CDR1 is MNHNY and CDR2 is SVGAGI (reference sequence). The CDR3 runs to 13 residues. In the case of this clone: Mismatch with germline at one junction end may stem from a read error.

Profiling relied on immunoSEQ multiplex PCR, and the TCRdb table lists in-frame clones only, not all of them. The sample gives tens of thousands of clones, 92% of which show up once; 0.65% to 0.75% is in the top ten. The chain combines TRBV6-6 with TRBJ2-7; unclear D gene. This clonotype originated in a human patient who received an intestinal transplant, so some T cells may come from the graft donor. The sample was PBMCs, taken 98 days after intestinal transplantation. The CDR3 nucleotides read TGTGCCAGCAGTTATTCGGCCTCCGACGAGCAGTACTTC. This translates into CASSYSASDEQYF.